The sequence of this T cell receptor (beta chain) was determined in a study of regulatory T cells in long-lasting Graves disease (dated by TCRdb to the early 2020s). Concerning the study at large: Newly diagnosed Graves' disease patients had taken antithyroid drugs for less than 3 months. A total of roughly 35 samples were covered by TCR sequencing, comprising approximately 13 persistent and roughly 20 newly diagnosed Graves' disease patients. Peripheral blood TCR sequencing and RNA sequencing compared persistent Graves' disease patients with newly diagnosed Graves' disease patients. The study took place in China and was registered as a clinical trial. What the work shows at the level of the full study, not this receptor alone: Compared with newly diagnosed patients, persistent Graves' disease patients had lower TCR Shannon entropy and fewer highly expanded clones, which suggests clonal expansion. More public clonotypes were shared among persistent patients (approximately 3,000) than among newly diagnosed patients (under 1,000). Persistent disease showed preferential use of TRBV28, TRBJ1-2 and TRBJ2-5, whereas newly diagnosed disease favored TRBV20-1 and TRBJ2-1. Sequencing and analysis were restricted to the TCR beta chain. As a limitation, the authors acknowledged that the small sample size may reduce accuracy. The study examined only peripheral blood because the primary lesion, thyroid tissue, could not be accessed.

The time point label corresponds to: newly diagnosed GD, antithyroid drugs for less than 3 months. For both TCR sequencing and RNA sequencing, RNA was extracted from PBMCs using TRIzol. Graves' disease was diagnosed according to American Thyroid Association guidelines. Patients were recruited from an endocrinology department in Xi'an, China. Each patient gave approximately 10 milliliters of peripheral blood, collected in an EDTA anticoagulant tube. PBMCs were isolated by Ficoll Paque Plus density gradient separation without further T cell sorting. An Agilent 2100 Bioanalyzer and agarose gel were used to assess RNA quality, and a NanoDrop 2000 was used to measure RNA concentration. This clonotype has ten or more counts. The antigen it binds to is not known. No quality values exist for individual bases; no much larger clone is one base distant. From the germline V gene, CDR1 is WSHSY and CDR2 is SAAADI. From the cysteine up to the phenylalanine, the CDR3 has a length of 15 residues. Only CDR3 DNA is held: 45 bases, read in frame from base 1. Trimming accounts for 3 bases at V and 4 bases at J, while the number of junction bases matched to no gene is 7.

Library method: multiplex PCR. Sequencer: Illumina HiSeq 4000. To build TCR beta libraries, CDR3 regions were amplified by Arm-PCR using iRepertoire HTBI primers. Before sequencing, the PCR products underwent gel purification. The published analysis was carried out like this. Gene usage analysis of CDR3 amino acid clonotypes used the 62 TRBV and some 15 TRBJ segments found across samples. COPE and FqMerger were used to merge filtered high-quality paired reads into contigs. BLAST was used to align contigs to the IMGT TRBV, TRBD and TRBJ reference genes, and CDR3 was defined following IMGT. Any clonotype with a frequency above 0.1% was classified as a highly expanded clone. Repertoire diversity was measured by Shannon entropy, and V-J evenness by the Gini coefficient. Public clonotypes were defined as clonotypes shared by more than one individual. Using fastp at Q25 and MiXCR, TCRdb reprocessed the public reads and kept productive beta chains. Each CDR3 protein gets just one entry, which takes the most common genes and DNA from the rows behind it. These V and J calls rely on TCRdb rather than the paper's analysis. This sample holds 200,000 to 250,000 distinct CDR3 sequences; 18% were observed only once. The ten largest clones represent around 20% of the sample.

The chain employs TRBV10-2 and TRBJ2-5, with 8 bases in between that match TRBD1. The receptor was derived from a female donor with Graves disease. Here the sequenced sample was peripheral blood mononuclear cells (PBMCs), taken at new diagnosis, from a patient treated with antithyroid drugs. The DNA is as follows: TGCGCCAGCAGTGACAGGGGGCGCGGGGTAGAGACCCAGTACTTC. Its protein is CASSDRGRGVETQYF.